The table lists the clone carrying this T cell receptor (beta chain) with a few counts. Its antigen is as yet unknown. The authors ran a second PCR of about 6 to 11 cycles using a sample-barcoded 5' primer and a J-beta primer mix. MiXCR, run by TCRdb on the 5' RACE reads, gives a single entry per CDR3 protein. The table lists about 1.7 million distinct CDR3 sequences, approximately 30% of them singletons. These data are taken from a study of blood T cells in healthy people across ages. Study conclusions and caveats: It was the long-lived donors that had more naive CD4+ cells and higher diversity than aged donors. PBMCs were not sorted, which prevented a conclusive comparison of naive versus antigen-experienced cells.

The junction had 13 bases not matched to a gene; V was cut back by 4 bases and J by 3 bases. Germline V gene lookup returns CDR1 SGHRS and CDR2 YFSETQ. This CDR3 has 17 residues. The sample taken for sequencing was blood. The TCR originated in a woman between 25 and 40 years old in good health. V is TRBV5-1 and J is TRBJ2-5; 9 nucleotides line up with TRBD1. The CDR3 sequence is CASSRSPQGASEETQYF. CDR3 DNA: TGCGCCAGCAGCCGATCCCCACAGGGGGCGTCTGAAGAGACCCAGTACTTC. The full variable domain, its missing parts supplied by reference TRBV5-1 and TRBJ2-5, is KAGVTQTPRYLIKTRGQQVTLSCSPISGHRSVSWYQQTPGQGLQFLFEYFSETQRNKGNFPGRFSGRQFSNSRSEMNVSTLELGDSALYLCASSRSPQGASEETQYFGPGTRLLVL.